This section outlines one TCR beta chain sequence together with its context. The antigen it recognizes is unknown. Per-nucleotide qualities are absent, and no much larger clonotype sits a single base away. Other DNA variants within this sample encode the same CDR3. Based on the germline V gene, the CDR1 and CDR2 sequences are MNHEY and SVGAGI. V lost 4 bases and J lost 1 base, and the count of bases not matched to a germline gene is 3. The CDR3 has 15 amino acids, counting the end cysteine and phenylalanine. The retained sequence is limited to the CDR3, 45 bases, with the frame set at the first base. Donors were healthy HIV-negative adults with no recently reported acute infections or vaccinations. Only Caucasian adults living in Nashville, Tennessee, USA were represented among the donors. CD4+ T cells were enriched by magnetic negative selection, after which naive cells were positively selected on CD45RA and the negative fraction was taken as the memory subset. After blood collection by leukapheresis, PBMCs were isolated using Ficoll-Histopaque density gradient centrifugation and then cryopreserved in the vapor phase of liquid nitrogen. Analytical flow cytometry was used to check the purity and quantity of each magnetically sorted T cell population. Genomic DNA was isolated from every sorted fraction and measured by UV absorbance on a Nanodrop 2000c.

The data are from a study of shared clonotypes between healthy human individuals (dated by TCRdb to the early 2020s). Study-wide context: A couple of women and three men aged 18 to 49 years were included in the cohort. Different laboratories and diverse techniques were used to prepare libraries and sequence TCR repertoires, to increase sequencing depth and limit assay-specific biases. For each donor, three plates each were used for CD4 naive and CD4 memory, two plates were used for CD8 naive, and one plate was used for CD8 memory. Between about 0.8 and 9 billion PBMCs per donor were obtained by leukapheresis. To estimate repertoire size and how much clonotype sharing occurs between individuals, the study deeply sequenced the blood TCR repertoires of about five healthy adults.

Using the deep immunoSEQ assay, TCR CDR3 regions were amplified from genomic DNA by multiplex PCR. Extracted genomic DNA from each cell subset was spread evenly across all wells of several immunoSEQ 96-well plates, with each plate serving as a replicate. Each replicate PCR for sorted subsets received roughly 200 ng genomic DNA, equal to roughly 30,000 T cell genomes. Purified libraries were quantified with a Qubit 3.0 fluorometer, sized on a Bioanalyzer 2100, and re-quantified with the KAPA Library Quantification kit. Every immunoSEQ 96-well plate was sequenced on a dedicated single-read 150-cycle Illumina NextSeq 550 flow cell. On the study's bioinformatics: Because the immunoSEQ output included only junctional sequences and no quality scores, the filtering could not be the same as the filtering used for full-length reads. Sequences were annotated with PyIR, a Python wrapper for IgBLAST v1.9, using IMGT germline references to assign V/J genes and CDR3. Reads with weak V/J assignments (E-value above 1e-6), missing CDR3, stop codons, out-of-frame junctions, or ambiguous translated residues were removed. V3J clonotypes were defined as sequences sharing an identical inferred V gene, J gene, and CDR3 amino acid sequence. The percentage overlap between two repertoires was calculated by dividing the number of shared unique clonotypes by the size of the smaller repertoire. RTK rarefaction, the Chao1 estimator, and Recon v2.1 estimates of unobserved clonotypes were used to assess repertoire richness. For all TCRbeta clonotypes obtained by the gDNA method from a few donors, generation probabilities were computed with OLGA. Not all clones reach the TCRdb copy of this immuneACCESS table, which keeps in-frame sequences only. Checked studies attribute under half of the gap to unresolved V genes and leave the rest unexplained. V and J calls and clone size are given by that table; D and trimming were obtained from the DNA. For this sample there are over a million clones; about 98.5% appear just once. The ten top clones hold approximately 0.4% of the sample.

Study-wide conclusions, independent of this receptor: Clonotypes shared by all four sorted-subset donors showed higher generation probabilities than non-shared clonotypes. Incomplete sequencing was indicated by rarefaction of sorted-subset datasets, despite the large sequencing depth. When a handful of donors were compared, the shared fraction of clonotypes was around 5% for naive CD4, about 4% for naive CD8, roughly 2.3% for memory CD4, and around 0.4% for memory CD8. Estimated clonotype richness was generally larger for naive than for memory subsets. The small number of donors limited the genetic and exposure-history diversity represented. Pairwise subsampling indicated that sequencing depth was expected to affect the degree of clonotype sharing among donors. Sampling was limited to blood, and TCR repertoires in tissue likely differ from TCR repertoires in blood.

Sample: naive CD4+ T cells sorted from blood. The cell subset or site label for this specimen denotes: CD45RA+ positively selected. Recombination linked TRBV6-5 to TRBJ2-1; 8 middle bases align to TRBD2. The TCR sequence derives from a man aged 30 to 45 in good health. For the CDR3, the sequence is CASSSSGSSYNEQFF. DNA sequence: TGTGCCAGCAGTTCGAGCGGGAGTTCCTACAATGAGCAGTTCTTC.